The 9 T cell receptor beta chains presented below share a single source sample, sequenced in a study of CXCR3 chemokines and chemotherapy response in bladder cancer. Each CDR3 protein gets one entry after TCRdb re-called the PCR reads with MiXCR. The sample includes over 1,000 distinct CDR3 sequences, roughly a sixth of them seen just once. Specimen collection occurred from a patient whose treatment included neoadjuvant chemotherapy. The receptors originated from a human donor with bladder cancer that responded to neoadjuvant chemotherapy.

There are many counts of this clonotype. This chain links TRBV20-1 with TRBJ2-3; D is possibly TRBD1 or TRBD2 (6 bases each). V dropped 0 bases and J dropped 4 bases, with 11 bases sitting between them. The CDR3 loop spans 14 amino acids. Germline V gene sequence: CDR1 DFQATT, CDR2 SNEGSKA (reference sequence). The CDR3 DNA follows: TGCAGTGCTAGAGATATAAGGGGGGCAGATACGCAGTATTTT. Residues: CSARDIRGADTQYF.

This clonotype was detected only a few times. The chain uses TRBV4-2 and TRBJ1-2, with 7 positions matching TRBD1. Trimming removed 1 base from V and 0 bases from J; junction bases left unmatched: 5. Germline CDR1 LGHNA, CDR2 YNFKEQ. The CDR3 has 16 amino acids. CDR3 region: CASSQARQGANYGYTF. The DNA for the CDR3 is TGTGCCAGCAGCCAAGCCCGGCAGGGGGCTAACTATGGCTACACCTTC.

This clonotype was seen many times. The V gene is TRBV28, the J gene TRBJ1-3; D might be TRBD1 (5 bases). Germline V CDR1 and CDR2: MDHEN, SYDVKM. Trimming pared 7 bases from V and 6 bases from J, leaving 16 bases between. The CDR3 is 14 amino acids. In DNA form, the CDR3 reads TGTGCCAGCACCCAATGGGGGACGGCAAACACCATATATTTT. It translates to CASTQWGTANTIYF. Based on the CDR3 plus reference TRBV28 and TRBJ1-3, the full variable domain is DVKVTQSSRYLVKRTGEKVFLECVQDMDHENMFWYRQDPGLGLRLIYFSYDVKMKEKGDIPEGYSVSREKKERFSLILESASTNQTSMYLCASTQWGTANTIYFGEGSWLTVV.

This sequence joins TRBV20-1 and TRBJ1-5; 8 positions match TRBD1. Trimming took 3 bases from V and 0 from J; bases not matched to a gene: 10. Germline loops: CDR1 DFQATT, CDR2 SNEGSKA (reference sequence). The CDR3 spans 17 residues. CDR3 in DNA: TGCAGTGCTAGGGGTTTCGGGACAGGACATAGCAATCAGCCCCAGCATTTT. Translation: CSARGFGTGHSNQPQHF.

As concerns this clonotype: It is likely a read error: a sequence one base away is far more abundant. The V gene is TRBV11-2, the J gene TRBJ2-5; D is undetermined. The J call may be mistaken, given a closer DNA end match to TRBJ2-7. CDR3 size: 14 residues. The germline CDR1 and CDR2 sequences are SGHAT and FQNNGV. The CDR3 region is CASSLERRFYEQYF. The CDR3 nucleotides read TGTGCCAGCAGCTTAGAAAGGCGTTTCTACGAGCAGTACTTC.

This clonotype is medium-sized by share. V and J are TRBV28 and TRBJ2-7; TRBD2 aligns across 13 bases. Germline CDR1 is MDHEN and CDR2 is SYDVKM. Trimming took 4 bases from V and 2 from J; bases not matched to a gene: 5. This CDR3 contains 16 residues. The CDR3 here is CASSSPGLAGTYEQYF. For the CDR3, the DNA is TGTGCCAGCAGTTCCCCGGGACTAGCGGGGACCTACGAGCAGTACTTC.

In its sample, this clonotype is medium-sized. The CDR3 DNA follows: TGTGCCAGCAGCTTGGCGACAGGGGGGACCTACGAGCAGTACTTC. Translation gives CASSLATGGTYEQYF. The chain carries TRBV5-4 and TRBJ2-7; 9 bases fit TRBD1. The CDR3 loop spans 15 amino acids. Germline CDR1 SGHNT, CDR2 YYREEE (reference sequence). After removal of 0 bases from V and 2 bases from J, the junction contained 3 bases not matched to a gene.

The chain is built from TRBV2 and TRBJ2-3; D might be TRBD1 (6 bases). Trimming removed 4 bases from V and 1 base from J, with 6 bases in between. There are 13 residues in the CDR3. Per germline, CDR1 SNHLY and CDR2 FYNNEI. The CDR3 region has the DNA TGTGCCAGCAGTGGACAGGGCACAGATACGCAGTATTTT. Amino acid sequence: CASSGQGTDTQYF.

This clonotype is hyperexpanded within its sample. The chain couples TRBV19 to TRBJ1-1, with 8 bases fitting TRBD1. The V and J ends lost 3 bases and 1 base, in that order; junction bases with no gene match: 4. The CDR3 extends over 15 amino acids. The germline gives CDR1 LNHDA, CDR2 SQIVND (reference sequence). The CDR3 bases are TGTGCCAGTAGTATCAGGGGGCGGGAGAACACTGAAGCTTTCTTT. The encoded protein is CASSIRGRENTEAFF. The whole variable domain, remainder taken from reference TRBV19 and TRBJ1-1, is DGGITQSPKYLFRKEGQNVTLSCEQNLNHDAMYWYRQDPGQGLRLIYYSQIVNDFQKGDIAEGYSVSREKKESFPLTVTSAQKNPTAFYLCASSIRGRENTEAFFGQGTRLTVV.